Listed below are T cell receptor beta chains from one sample, sequenced in a study of MAIT cells during Salmonella Paratyphi A infection. From the 5' RACE reads, TCRdb called clonotypes with MiXCR, one entry per CDR3 protein. The profile shows about a thousand distinct CDR3 sequences, 24% of them singletons. Material: MAIT cells from blood, obtained at the last sampling point of the challenge study. The receptors were sampled from a person aged 18 to 75 who was deliberately infected with Salmonella Paratyphi A in a paratyphoid fever challenge study. Both conserved end residues are part of each CDR3. A D gene is named only where the DNA matches it firmly. The size field is filled for only some rows; it gives once, few, many or a size class.

TRBV20-1	TRBJ2-1	.	medium-sized	TGCAGTGCTAGAGGAGGGGGGAGGGAGGGCCTCAATGAGCAGTTCTTC	CSARGGGREGLNEQFF
TRBV7-9	TRBJ1-5	.	.	TGTGCCAGCAGCCCCCGGGGGGGCGGGAATCAGCCCCAGCATTTT	CASSPRGGGNQPQHF
TRBV6-4	TRBJ2-1	.	few	TGTGCCAGCGGGAAGACAGACCTAAATGAGCAGTTCTTC	CASGKTDLNEQFF
TRBV15	TRBJ2-1	.	medium-sized	TGTGCCACCAGCAGAGATCTGCCGACAGTGGTGGCCTACAATGAGCAGTTCTTC	CATSRDLPTVVAYNEQFF
TRBV6-4	TRBJ2-6	TRBD1	.	TGTGCCAGCAGTGCCGGGACAGGGGGCTCTGGGGCCAACGTCCTGACTTTC	CASSAGTGGSGANVLTF
TRBV6-1	TRBJ2-3	TRBD1	.	TGTGCCAGCAGGGGGACAGGTTTGAACACAGATACGCAGTATTTT	CASRGTGLNTDTQYF
TRBV4-2	TRBJ2-3	TRBD2	medium-sized	TGTGCCAGCAGCCAAGATCGAGCGGGGGGGCCAGATACGCAGTATTTT	CASSQDRAGGPDTQYF
TRBV27	TRBJ1-5	TRBD1	.	TGTGCCAGCAGAGGGACAGGGAGCAATCAGCCCCAGCATTTT	CASRGTGSNQPQHF
TRBV4-2	TRBJ2-6	.	.	TGTGCCAGCAGCCAAGATCTAACCTCTGGGGCCAACGTCCTGACTTTC	CASSQDLTSGANVLTF
TRBV5-1	TRBJ2-1	TRBD2	.	TGCGCCAGCAGCGCGGGACTAGCGGGGGCCTCCTCCTACAATGAGCAGTTCTTC	CASSAGLAGASSYNEQFF
TRBV7-2	TRBJ2-7	TRBD1	large	TGTGCCAGCAGCTTAGGGCCCAGGGGGCTCTACGAGCAGTACTTC	CASSLGPRGLYEQYF
TRBV20-1	TRBJ2-5	TRBD1	.	TGCAGTGCTAGACAGGACAGGGGGATGGAGACCCAGTACTTC	CSARQDRGMETQYF
TRBV4-3	TRBJ1-6	.	few	TGCGCCAGCAGCCAAGGACGGGAAGCTTCACCCCTCCACTTT	CASSQGREASPLHF
TRBV20-1	TRBJ2-7	.	few	TGCAGTGCTAGAGCCGCGGGACCCTACGAGCAGTACTTC	CSARAAGPYEQYF
TRBV6-4	TRBJ2-1	TRBD1	once	TGTGCCAGCAGTGACGGCGAGGGGGCCAATGAGCAGTTCTTC	CASSDGEGANEQFF
TRBV6-2/TRBV6-3	TRBJ2-7	TRBD1	.	TGTGCCAGCAGTTACCAGGGGGAAACCAAAACGGACGAGCAGTACTTC	CASSYQGETKTDEQYF
TRBV6-2/TRBV6-3	TRBJ2-3	.	large	TGTGCCAGCAGCAGAGGGGGGGGCGACGCAGATACGCAGTATTTT	CASSRGGGDADTQYF
TRBV7-6	TRBJ2-1	.	.	TGTGCCAGCAGCCCCCAAACCGAAGGTGAGCAGTTCTTC	CASSPQTEGEQFF
TRBV6-4	TRBJ2-2	.	.	TGTGCCAGCAGTTACCGATTGGGGGAGCTGTTTTTT	CASSYRLGELFF
TRBV4-3	TRBJ1-4	TRBD1	large	TGCGCCAGCAGCCAAGGAGCAAATTGGGACAGGGGGCGAGGTGAAAAACTGTTTTTT	CASSQGANWDRGRGEKLFF
TRBV20-1	TRBJ2-1	.	few	TGCAGTGCTAGAGAAGGGTCTCAGGACTACAATGAGCAGTTCTTC	CSAREGSQDYNEQFF
TRBV6-4	TRBJ2-2	.	.	TGTGCCAGCAGTGACACCCCTTCCCCCACCGGGGAGCTTTTTTTT	CASSDTPSPTGELFF
TRBV5-4	TRBJ2-4	.	.	TGTGCCAGCAGCTTGCCAGGCACACTAGCCAAAAACATTCAGTACTTC	CASSLPGTLAKNIQYF
TRBV20-1	TRBJ2-7	.	medium-sized	TGCAGTGCTGGCGAGAGTGGTGGCGGACCCTACGAGCAGTACTTC	CSAGESGGGPYEQYF
TRBV6-1	TRBJ1-1	.	large	TGTGCCAGCAGTACGCTGCTCGGGACACCGAACACTGAAGCTTTCTTT	CASSTLLGTPNTEAFF
TRBV24-1	TRBJ2-2	.	.	TGTGCCACCAGTGAGTCGACAGATGTCGGGGAGCTGTTTTTT	CATSESTDVGELFF
TRBV6-5	TRBJ2-5	.	.	TGTGCCAGCTACGAGAATCCCCAAGAGACCCAGTACTTC	CASYENPQETQYF